Listed below are T cell receptor beta chains from one sample, sequenced in a study of blood T cell repertoires in COVID-19. Clones were sequenced by immunoSEQ multiplex PCR, and TCRdb holds only the in-frame ones, with some missing. The sample has about 200,000 clones; 75% to 85% are singletons. Sequenced input: peripheral blood. The receptors originated from a human donor in a cohort sampled during active COVID-19. CDR3s include the opening cysteine and the closing phenylalanine or tryptophan. A D gene is named only where the DNA matches it firmly. Clone size appears in some rows only: once, few, many, or a class for an expanded clone.

abundance,d_gene,v_gene,j_gene,CDR3aa,CDR3nt
.,.,TRBV5-6,TRBJ1-1,CASSLTGRYTEAFF,TGTGCCAGCAGCTTAACAGGCAGGTACACTGAAGCTTTCTTT
.,.,TRBV21-1,TRBJ2-1,CARSKAGGGPSYNEQFF,TGTGCCAGAAGCAAAGCGGGGGGAGGGCCCTCCTACAATGAGCAGTTCTTC
.,TRBD1,TRBV3-1/TRBV3-2,TRBJ2-7,CASSQNHLRGIASYEQYF,TGTGCCAGCAGCCAGAATCACCTCAGGGGGATTGCCTCCTACGAGCAGTACTTC
.,.,TRBV28,TRBJ1-3,CASNAGSGNTIYF,TGTGCCAGCAACGCAGGGTCTGGAAACACCATATATTTT
.,TRBD1,TRBV2,TRBJ1-5,CASRDGTGFYQPQHF,TGTGCCAGCAGGGATGGGACAGGGTTTTATCAGCCCCAGCATTTT
.,.,TRBV5-1,TRBJ1-4,CASSLGTQPGEKLFF,TGCGCCAGCAGCTTGGGTACTCAACCGGGTGAAAAACTGTTTTTT
.,TRBD2,TRBV19,TRBJ2-7,CASSIDRLAGGNYEQYF,TGTGCCAGTAGTATAGATCGGCTAGCGGGAGGAAACTACGAGCAGTACTTC
.,.,TRBV27,TRBJ2-3,CASSLTRVTDTQYF,TGTGCCAGCAGTTTAACTAGGGTTACAGATACGCAGTATTTT
.,.,TRBV5-1,TRBJ2-1,CASSFSPGLYNEQFF,TGCGCCAGCAGCTTTTCCCCAGGGCTCTACAATGAGCAGTTCTTC
many,.,TRBV27,TRBJ2-7,CASSSALHSYEQYF,TGTGCCAGCAGTTCCGCATTACATTCCTACGAGCAGTACTTC
.,.,TRBV29-1,TRBJ2-7,CSGSTNYEQYF,TGCAGCGGGTCCACTAACTACGAGCAGTACTTC
.,TRBD2,TRBV29-1,TRBJ2-3,CSVRRLAGASRTFTDTQYF,TGCAGCGTTAGGAGACTAGCGGGCGCTTCCAGGACGTTCACAGATACGCAGTATTTT
.,TRBD1,TRBV5-4,TRBJ1-4,CASSRGGVREEKLFF,TGTGCCAGCAGCCGAGGGGGCGTGAGAGAGGAAAAACTGTTTTTT